This TCR beta chain was found in a study of shared clonotypes between healthy human individuals. Study-wide background: Three plates were used per donor for CD4 naive, three for CD4 memory, two for CD8 naive and one for CD8 memory.

Looked up from germline, CDR1 is SGHRS and CDR2 is YFSETQ. The V gene end was trimmed by 4 bases and the J gene end by 2 bases; junction bases not matched to a gene: 5. This CDR3 contains 17 residues. Assay execution took place at the deep level. As originally analysed: Filtering was not the same, since immunoSEQ gave junction-only sequences without quality scores. The repertoire was sequenced with immunoSEQ multiplex PCR; TCRdb's copy has only in-frame clones and lacks some. D and trimming were read from the DNA, whereas the V and J calls and clone size are those reported in that table. The top ten hold about 1% of the sample, which has over a million clones, roughly 96% seen once. Naive CD45RA+ and memory CD45RA-negative subsets were split from CD4+ cells. With regard to this clone: Within the sample, other DNA sequences also encode this same CDR3.

The V call is TRBV5-1, the J call TRBJ2-1; 14 bases are shared with TRBD2. The source material was naive CD4+ T cells sorted from blood. Stated subset: CD45RA+ positively selected. The sequence derives from a man aged 25-45 years in good health. DNA of the CDR3: TGCGCCAGCAGCCGAAAGACTAGCGGGAGGGCCTACAATGAGCAGTTCTTC. This translates into CASSRKTSGRAYNEQFF.